One sample yielded the 16 T cell receptor beta chains listed below, sequenced in a study of cytomegalovirus exposure and HLA in healthy donors. Measured with immunoSEQ multiplex PCR; TCRdb has only the in-frame clones, and not every one. The table has 140,000 or so clones, roughly 92% seen once. The source material was PBMCs. Source of these receptors: a man between 18 and 35 years old in good health and CMV-seronegative.

The chain links TRBV2 to TRBJ1-1; 9 bases fit TRBD1. Germline-derived CDR1 and CDR2 are SNHLY and FYNNEI. Losses at the gene ends were 2 bases for V and 4 bases for J; bases not matched to a gene: 2. The length of the CDR3 is 14 residues. The CDR3 here is CASSETGGRTEAFF. The CDR3 DNA sequence: TGTGCCAGCAGTGAAACAGGGGGCCGCACTGAAGCTTTCTTT.

The rearrangement links TRBV30 to TRBJ1-5; the D gene is possibly TRBD1 (5 bases). The ends were cut back, 5 bases at V and 1 base at J, with 12 bases in the middle. CDR1 and CDR2 from the germline V gene are GTSNPN and SVGIG (reference sequence). This CDR3 spans 14 amino acids. The DNA of the CDR3 is TGTGCCTGGTATACAGGTTCGAGCAATCAGCCCCAGCATTTT. This translates into CAWYTGSSNQPQHF.

CDR3 DNA sequence: TGTGCCAGTAATGTGGTTACTCCTAGCAATCAGCCCCAGCATTTT. This encodes CASNVVTPSNQPQHF. The chain couples TRBV19 to TRBJ1-5, with D hard to call. The germline V gene encodes CDR1 LNHDA and CDR2 SQIVND (reference sequence). V dropped 7 bases and J dropped 0 bases, with 13 bases sitting between them. The length of the CDR3 is 15 residues.

The V call is TRBV5-6, the J call TRBJ1-2; TRBD1 matches 9 bases. The J segment lost 8 bases and the V segment lost 3 bases, leaving 5 bases of the junction unmatched. The CDR3 extends over 13 amino acids. From germline, CDR1 is SGHDT and CDR2 YYEEEE. In DNA form, the CDR3 reads TGTGCCAGCAGCTCCGGGACAGGGTCCGGCTACACCTTC. Its protein is CASSSGTGSGYTF.

Concerning this clone: Other DNA sequences of this sample code for an identical CDR3. The chain has TRBV18 and TRBJ2-5, with D unresolved. Trimming pared 1 base from V and 5 bases from J, leaving 5 bases between. CDR1 is KGHSH and CDR2 is LQKENI in the germline V gene. The CDR3 length is 12 residues. The CDR3 DNA follows: TGTGCCAGCTCACCACTGGAGGAGACCCAGTACTTC. Its translation: CASSPLEETQYF.

The genes are TRBV28 and TRBJ1-2; 7 bases map to TRBD1. The CDR3 is 12 amino acids. CDR1 and CDR2 (germline): MDHEN, SYDVKM. With V trimmed by 9 bases and J by 7 bases, 8 bases remained unmatched. The CDR3 bases are TGTGCCAGTAAACGACAGGGCCGTGGCTACACCTTC. Its translation is CASKRQGRGYTF.

The chain employs TRBV29-1 and TRBJ1-3; a possible D gene is TRBD1 (6 bases). Per germline, CDR1 SQVTM and CDR2 ANQGSEA. The CDR3 consists of 15 residues. V shed 4 bases and J shed 2 bases, with 15 bases lying between them. CDR3 sequence reads: CSVVPEGGTGNTIYF. The CDR3 DNA follows: TGCAGCGTTGTCCCAGAAGGGGGAACTGGAAACACCATATATTTT.

The chain joins TRBV9 to TRBJ2-1; TRBD2 aligns across 12 bases. There are 15 residues in the CDR3. Germline CDR1 SGDLS, CDR2 YYNGEE. V was clipped by 4 bases and J by 5 bases; unmatched bases: 4. This chain's CDR3 is CASSRTSGTHNEQFF. CDR3 DNA sequence: TGTGCCAGCAGCCGGACTAGCGGGACCCACAATGAGCAGTTCTTC.

CDR3 in amino acids: CASSHPGNSNQPQHF. CDR3 coding DNA: TGTGCCAGTAGCCACCCAGGGAATAGCAATCAGCCCCAGCATTTT. V gene TRBV19 combines with J gene TRBJ1-5, with D perhaps TRBD1 (5 bases). Per germline, CDR1 LNHDA and CDR2 SQIVND (reference sequence). Trimming cost V 6 bases and J 0 bases, with 12 bases left between them. The CDR3 loop spans 15 amino acids. Full variable domain (missing parts from reference TRBV19 and TRBJ1-5): DGGITQSPKYLFRKEGQNVTLSCEQNLNHDAMYWYRQDPGQGLRLIYYSQIVNDFQKGDIAEGYSVSREKKESFPLTVTSAQKNPTAFYLCASSHPGNSNQPQHFGDGTRLSIL.

This sequence joins TRBV27 and TRBJ2-3; 8 bases line up with TRBD2. With 4 bases clipped from V and 0 bases from J, the junction kept 6 bases outside the gene matches. The germline CDR1 and CDR2 sequences are MNHEY and SMNVEV (reference sequence). This CDR3 spans 16 amino acids. This CDR3 reads CASSSTSGDSTDTQYF. The CDR3, as DNA: TGTGCCAGCAGTTCTACTAGCGGCGATAGCACAGATACGCAGTATTTT.

V usage is TRBV2 and J usage is TRBJ2-1; 10 bases are a match to TRBD2. This CDR3 is built from 14 residues. V trimming: 6 bases; J trimming: 4 bases; junction bases outside the gene matches: 3. Germline CDR1 reads SNHLY; CDR2 reads FYNNEI. The CDR3 DNA sequence: TGTGCCAGCAGGGAGACTAGCGGGTACAATGAGCAGTTCTTC. This codes for CASRETSGYNEQFF.

This clone has more than one count but fewer than ten. The genes are TRBV6-4 and TRBJ1-2; the match to TRBD1 covers 8 bases. The CDR3 consists of 14 residues. Germline trimming cut 2 bases from V and 4 bases from J; bases unmatched to any gene: 3. In germline, CDR1 is MRHNA, CDR2 SNTAGT. As DNA, the CDR3 is TGTGCCAGCAGTGACGGAACAGGGGGCTATGGCTACACCTTC. Protein product: CASSDGTGGYGYTF.

The chain combines TRBV28 with TRBJ1-4; D is undetermined. Per the germline V gene, CDR1 is MDHEN and CDR2 is SYDVKM. The CDR3 runs 16 residues. The germline V and J ends were trimmed by 4 bases and 2 bases, with 14 bases remaining between them. The CDR3 is CASSSPPEGTNEKLFF. The DNA for the CDR3 is TGTGCCAGCAGTTCCCCCCCAGAGGGTACTAATGAAAAACTGTTTTTT.

This clone showed up just once. The chain joins TRBV4-3 to TRBJ2-2, with 10 bases aligning to TRBD2. Unmatched junction bases numbered 5, after V lost 0 bases and J lost 7 bases. CDR1 and CDR2 (germline): LGHNA, YSLEER. The CDR3 totals 16 residues. The CDR3 DNA reads TGCGCCAGCAGCCAAGACCTAGCGGGAGTGGACGGGGAGCTGTTTTTT. Its protein product is CASSQDLAGVDGELFF.

The J gene is TRBJ2-5, the V gene TRBV9; D remains unclear. V dropped 3 bases and J dropped 1 base, with 16 bases sitting between them. CDR3 length equals 16 residues. Germline-derived CDR1 and CDR2 are SGDLS and YYNGEE. The CDR3 DNA follows: TGTGCCAGCAGCGCCCGGCCATACTACCCCCAAGAGACCCAGTACTTC. Translation gives CASSARPYYPQETQYF.

The chain is built from TRBV28 and TRBJ1-5; D uncertain. The ends were cut back, 3 bases at V and 6 bases at J, with 6 bases in the middle. This CDR3 comprises 12 residues. CDR1 and CDR2 from the germline V gene are MDHEN and SYDVKM. The CDR3 protein is CASSFAGQPQHF. CDR3 DNA: TGTGCCAGCAGTTTTGCGGGTCAGCCCCAGCATTTT.